These 32 T cell receptor beta chains came from one sample sequenced in a study of blood T cell repertoires in COVID-19. Profiling relied on immunoSEQ multiplex PCR, and the TCRdb table lists in-frame clones only, not all of them. The table lists 70,000 to 90,000 clones, 70% to 85% of them singletons. The source material was peripheral blood. All receptors derive from a man between 65 and 80 years old with acute or convalescent COVID-19.

The rearrangement links TRBV6-1 to TRBJ1-5; TRBD1 aligns across 11 bases. Per germline, CDR1 MNHNS and CDR2 SASEGT. The CDR3 is made up of 16 amino acids. J gave up 4 bases and V 3 bases, and 5 bases lay outside the gene matches. The CDR3 sequence: CASSEGQGDGNQPQHF. The CDR3 coding sequence is TGTGCCAGCAGTGAGGGACAGGGGGATGGAAATCAGCCCCAGCATTTT.

The V and J genes are TRBV7-8 and TRBJ2-1, with 9 bases that match TRBD2. Trimming took 4 bases from V and 12 from J; bases not matched to a gene: 16. The CDR3 contains 16 residues. Germline V CDR1 and CDR2: SGHVS, FQNEAQ. The CDR3, as DNA: TGTGCCAGCAGCTGGGGACTAGCACCAAATGTTGTAGGGCAGTTCTTC. This gives the protein CASSWGLAPNVVGQFF.

The chain links TRBV20-1 to TRBJ1-5; 9 bases agree with TRBD1. The CDR3 covers 16 residues. Trimming cost V 3 bases and J 5 bases; bases outside gene matches: 11. Germline values: CDR1 DFQATT, CDR2 SNEGSKA (reference sequence). As DNA, the CDR3 is TGCAGTGCTAGTGTCCCCCGGGGACAGGGAGATCAGCCCCAGCATTTT. It encodes CSASVPRGQGDQPQHF.

The V call is TRBV5-1, the J call TRBJ2-7, with TRBD1 matching over 10 bases. V lost 1 base and J lost 2; bases outside the gene matches: 3. There are 15 residues in the CDR3. Germline CDR1 reads SGHRS; CDR2 reads YFSETQ. This CDR3 is CASSLSGTGAYEQYF. As DNA, the CDR3 is TGCGCCAGCAGCTTGTCCGGGACAGGGGCCTACGAGCAGTACTTC. Full variable domain (outside the CDR3, taken from reference TRBV5-1 and TRBJ2-7): KAGVTQTPRYLIKTRGQQVTLSCSPISGHRSVSWYQQTPGQGLQFLFEYFSETQRNKGNFPGRFSGRQFSNSRSEMNVSTLELGDSALYLCASSLSGTGAYEQYFGPGTRLTVT.

This chain links TRBV29-1 with TRBJ2-3, with 9 bases identical to TRBD1. The CDR3 consists of 13 residues. V lost 7 bases and J lost 8; bases outside the gene matches: 10. CDR1 is SQVTM, CDR2 ANQGSEA, per germline. CDR3 nucleotide sequence: TGCAGCGCTTACGGGACAGGGCCGGGTACGCAGTATTTT. Amino acid sequence: CSAYGTGPGTQYF.

This sequence joins TRBV5-1 and TRBJ2-3; D call uncertain. Germline loops: CDR1 SGHRS, CDR2 YFSETQ. The CDR3 length is 15 residues. Between the trimmed V and J ends, which lost 0 bases and 0 bases, there was a span of 8 bases. CDR3 region: CASSLAGTSTDTQYF. CDR3 in DNA: TGCGCCAGCAGCTTGGCGGGTACTAGCACAGATACGCAGTATTTT.

This clone has just a few counts. This chain uses TRBV7-7 with TRBJ2-5; 7 nucleotides agree with TRBD1. CDR3 length: 14 residues. Trimming removed 5 bases from V and 3 bases from J; junction bases left unmatched: 6. The V gene's germline CDR1 is SSHAT and CDR2 FNYEAQ (reference sequence). The CDR3, as DNA: TGTGCCAGCAGCGCCCCCGACAGGGAAGAGACCCAGTACTTC. Its translation is CASSAPDREETQYF.

The chain carries TRBV5-1 and TRBJ1-4, with TRBD1 matching over 10 bases. This CDR3 spans 16 amino acids. Germline V CDR1 and CDR2: SGHRS, YFSETQ. V lost 4 bases, J lost 1 base, and 4 bases stayed unmatched. The CDR3 nucleotides are TGCGCCAGCAGCCCGGACAGGGGGGGAACTAATGAAAAACTGTTTTTT. It yields the protein CASSPDRGGTNEKLFF. The complete variable domain, with remaining parts taken from reference TRBV5-1 and TRBJ1-4, reads KAGVTQTPRYLIKTRGQQVTLSCSPISGHRSVSWYQQTPGQGLQFLFEYFSETQRNKGNFPGRFSGRQFSNSRSEMNVSTLELGDSALYLCASSPDRGGTNEKLFFGSGTQLSVL.

V gene TRBV28 combines with J gene TRBJ2-1, with D possibly matching TRBD2 (5 bases). V was trimmed by 5 bases and J by 2 bases, leaving 13 bases between them. This CDR3 is 15 amino acids long. Germline CDR1 MDHEN, CDR2 SYDVKM. This CDR3 is CASSLDGETYNEQFF. The CDR3 nucleotides are TGTGCCAGCAGTCTTGACGGGGAAACCTACAATGAGCAGTTCTTC.

The sample holds a few counts of this clone. The chain has TRBV9 and TRBJ2-3; D call uncertain. V lost 3 bases, J lost 1 base, and 9 bases lay in between. In germline, CDR1 is SGDLS, CDR2 YYNGEE. The CDR3 runs 14 residues. The CDR3 loop reads CASSELTGTDTQYF. As DNA, the CDR3 is TGTGCCAGCAGCGAGCTAACGGGCACAGATACGCAGTATTTT.

The DNA of the CDR3 is TGCGCCAGCAGCTTGCTGCAGGGGCTTGAAACTGAAGCTTTCTTT. Translating gives CASSLLQGLETEAFF. The genes are TRBV5-1 and TRBJ1-1; D may be TRBD1 (6 bases). From germline, CDR1 is SGHRS and CDR2 YFSETQ. V shed 1 base and J shed 5 bases, with 15 bases lying between them. The CDR3 has 15 amino acids.

The chain has TRBV29-1 and TRBJ2-2; D is perhaps TRBD2 (5 bases). Germline V gives CDR1 SQVTM, CDR2 ANQGSEA. There are 13 residues in the CDR3. Deletions cut 3 bases from V and 4 bases from J, with 9 bases between. In DNA form, the CDR3 reads TGCAGCGTTGATCGGGGTGGCACCGGGGAGCTGTTTTTT. Translation: CSVDRGGTGELFF.

The chain combines TRBV5-6 with TRBJ2-1; 12 bases fit TRBD2. The CDR3 is made up of 16 amino acids. Germline values: CDR1 SGHDT, CDR2 YYEEEE. Trimming at V came to 4 bases and at J to 5 bases, leaving 7 bases not matched to a gene. In nucleotides, the CDR3 is TGTGCCAGCAGCCCTGGCCTAGCGGGGGGGCACAATGAGCAGTTCTTC. As protein: CASSPGLAGGHNEQFF.

J is TRBJ1-6 and V is TRBV19; TRBD1 might be the D (6 bases). Trimming shortened V by 6 bases and J by 7 bases, and 13 bases separated the two germline ends. The CDR3 length is 14 residues. Per germline, CDR1 LNHDA and CDR2 SQIVND (reference sequence). CDR3 nucleotides: TGTGCCAGTAGACTACAGGGCGGGAATTCACCCCTCCACTTT. Protein sequence: CASRLQGGNSPLHF.

This clone was seen only once. The chain employs TRBV18 and TRBJ2-3, with 13 positions matching TRBD2. Per the germline V gene, CDR1 is KGHSH and CDR2 is LQKENI. The CDR3 sequence is 15 residues long. V lost 6 bases to trimming and J lost 4 bases; unmatched junction nucleotides: 4. The chain's CDR3 is CASSDTSGGADTQYF. In DNA form, the CDR3 reads TGTGCCAGCTCGGATACTAGCGGGGGGGCAGATACGCAGTATTTT.

The chain employs TRBV6-2 or TRBV6-3 and TRBJ1-1; D possibly corresponds to TRBD1 (5 bases). The germline V and J ends were trimmed by 5 bases and 3 bases, with 10 bases remaining between them. Germline loops: CDR1 MNHEY, CDR2 SVGEGT. This CDR3 is built from 13 residues. The CDR3 sequence is CASSREGYTEAFF. In nucleotides, the CDR3 is TGTGCCAGCAGTAGGGAGGGGTACACTGAAGCTTTCTTT.

The chain carries TRBV6-1 and TRBJ2-5, with 8 positions matching TRBD1. Germline assignment: CDR1 MNHNS and CDR2 SASEGT. J was trimmed by 6 bases and V by 1 base; bases with no gene match: 4. The CDR3 extends over 14 amino acids. The CDR3 DNA is TGTGCCAGCAGTGAAGTAGCCAGGGGGCAGACCCAGTACTTC. Its translation: CASSEVARGQTQYF.

This clone was recorded once. This sequence joins TRBV5-1 and TRBJ1-1, with D possibly being TRBD1 (6 bases). Germline loops: CDR1 SGHRS, CDR2 YFSETQ. V shed 3 bases and J shed 1 base, with 7 bases lying between them. This CDR3 has 13 amino acids. CDR3 sequence reads: CASSWGPNTEAFF. The CDR3, as DNA: TGCGCCAGCAGCTGGGGGCCGAACACTGAAGCTTTCTTT. Drawing the rest from reference TRBV5-1 and TRBJ1-1, the complete variable domain is KAGVTQTPRYLIKTRGQQVTLSCSPISGHRSVSWYQQTPGQGLQFLFEYFSETQRNKGNFPGRFSGRQFSNSRSEMNVSTLELGDSALYLCASSWGPNTEAFFGQGTRLTVV.

The V gene is TRBV2, the J gene TRBJ1-3; D is perhaps TRBD1 (6 bases). Germline V gene sequence: CDR1 SNHLY, CDR2 FYNNEI. The CDR3 is 14 amino acids. The V end was cut by 10 bases, the J end by 4 bases, with 17 bases between. The CDR3 is CATKGGTSGNTIYF. The CDR3 coding sequence is TGTGCCACAAAGGGGGGGACTAGCGGAAACACCATATATTTT. Full variable domain (rest looked up from reference TRBV2 and TRBJ1-3): EPEVTQTPSHQVTQMGQEVILRCVPISNHLYFYWYRQILGQKVEFLVSFYNNEISEKSEIFDDQFSVERPDGSNFTLKIRSTKLEDSAMYFCATKGGTSGNTIYFGEGSWLTVV.

This chain joins TRBV5-4 and TRBJ2-6; TRBD1 is a possible D gene (5 bases). Germline V CDR1 and CDR2: SGHNT, YYREEE (reference sequence). V dropped 3 bases and J dropped 0 bases, with 13 bases sitting between them. CDR3 size: 17 residues. As DNA, the CDR3 is TGTGCCAGCAGCTGGACAACGGGTTCCTCTGGGGCCAACGTCCTGACTTTC. Its protein product is CASSWTTGSSGANVLTF. The whole variable domain, filled in from reference TRBV5-4 and TRBJ2-6, reads ETGVTQSPTHLIKTRGQQVTLRCSSQSGHNTVSWYQQALGQGPQFIFQYYREEENGRGNFPPRFSGLQFPNYSSELNVNALELDDSALYLCASSWTTGSSGANVLTFGAGSRLTVL.

The chain joins TRBV27 to TRBJ1-2; the D gene is possibly TRBD1 (5 bases). The V gene's germline CDR1 is MNHEY and CDR2 SMNVEV (reference sequence). Trimming stripped 3 bases from V and 4 bases from J, with 9 bases between. The CDR3 length is 13 residues. The DNA for the CDR3 is TGTGCCAGCAGTTTTTGGGGCTCCTATGGCTACACCTTC. Amino acid sequence: CASSFWGSYGYTF.

This chain uses TRBV6-5 with TRBJ1-2, with 7 bases that match TRBD1. Germline V gives CDR1 MNHEY, CDR2 SVGAGI. The CDR3 has 10 residues. V dropped 5 bases and J dropped 13; count of bases not matched to a gene: 4. The CDR3 sequence: CASSRRDSTF. CDR3 coding DNA: TGTGCCAGCAGTCGCCGGGACAGCACCTTC.

The rearrangement joins TRBV4-1 to TRBJ1-6; D is undetermined. From germline, CDR1 is MGHRA and CDR2 YSYEKL. This CDR3 contains 15 residues. With 1 base removed from V and 6 bases from J, the gap between germline ends came to 10 bases. This CDR3 reads CASSQGGYRNSPLHF. The CDR3 DNA sequence: TGCGCCAGCAGCCAAGGAGGGTACCGTAATTCACCCCTCCACTTT.

This chain joins TRBV18 and TRBJ2-3; 9 nucleotides align to TRBD1. The CDR3 runs to 13 residues. Germline loops: CDR1 KGHSH, CDR2 LQKENI. The junction had 3 bases not matched to a gene; V was cut back by 6 bases and J by 5 bases. CDR3 in DNA: TGTGCCAGCTCTGGGACAGGGAAAGATACGCAGTATTTT. It translates to CASSGTGKDTQYF.

This chain joins TRBV2 and TRBJ1-2, with D unresolved. The CDR3 has 13 residues. Per germline, CDR1 SNHLY and CDR2 FYNNEI. Trimming pared 1 base from V and 8 bases from J, leaving 11 bases between. CDR3 region: CASSEGGREGYTF. CDR3 bases: TGTGCCAGCAGTGAAGGCGGCCGAGAGGGCTACACCTTC.

The genes are TRBV5-1 and TRBJ1-6; maybe TRBD1 (6 bases). V was clipped by 4 bases and J by 10 bases, with 12 bases between them. Per the germline V gene, CDR1 is SGHRS and CDR2 is YFSETQ. The CDR3 contains 13 residues. CDR3 nucleotides: TGCGCCAGCAGCATACAGGGAAGGTCACCCCTCCACTTT. Protein sequence: CASSIQGRSPLHF. The whole variable domain, filled in from reference TRBV5-1 and TRBJ1-6, reads KAGVTQTPRYLIKTRGQQVTLSCSPISGHRSVSWYQQTPGQGLQFLFEYFSETQRNKGNFPGRFSGRQFSNSRSEMNVSTLELGDSALYLCASSIQGRSPLHFGNGTRLTVT.

The CDR3 loop is CASSLLRGRTYNEQFF. In DNA, the CDR3 is TGTGCCAGCAGCTTGCTTCGCGGGCGAACCTACAATGAGCAGTTCTTC. The chain recombines TRBV7-9 with TRBJ2-1, with TRBD2 as a possible D gene (5 bases). Germline V gives CDR1 SEHNR, CDR2 FQNEAQ (reference sequence). The CDR3 spans 16 residues. V was shortened by 3 bases and J by 2 bases, with 14 bases between the two germline ends. The full variable domain, its missing parts supplied by reference TRBV7-9 and TRBJ2-1, is DTGVSQNPRHKITKRGQNVTFRCDPISEHNRLYWYRQTLGQGPEFLTYFQNEAQLEKSRLLSDRFSAERPKGSFSTLEIQRTEQGDSAMYLCASSLLRGRTYNEQFFGPGTRLTVL.

This chain uses TRBV5-6 with TRBJ1-5; tentative D call: TRBD1 (6 bases). Trimming stripped 4 bases from V and 6 bases from J, with 11 bases between. The CDR3 has 13 residues. The germline V gene has CDR1 SGHDT and CDR2 YYEEEE. The DNA for the CDR3 is TGTGCCAGCAGCCTTTGGGACACTCAGCCCCAGCATTTT. It codes for CASSLWDTQPQHF.

The V gene is TRBV7-7, the J gene TRBJ2-6; a possible D gene is TRBD2 (6 bases). CDR3 length: 18 residues. Trimming removed 5 bases at V and 1 base at J, with 18 bases between. Germline loops: CDR1 SSHAT, CDR2 FNYEAQ (reference sequence). CDR3 nucleotides: TGTGCCAGCAGCCCCCGGGACCCGGGGGAGTCTGGGGCCAACGTCCTGACTTTC. The encoded protein is CASSPRDPGESGANVLTF.

This chain connects TRBV2 to TRBJ2-2, with TRBD2 matching 13 bases. J lost 5 bases, V lost 6 bases, and 3 bases had no gene match. CDR3 length: 15 residues. In germline, CDR1 is SNHLY, CDR2 FYNNEI. DNA for the CDR3: TGTGCCAGCAGAACTAGCGGGGGGGATACCGGGGAGCTGTTTTTT. Its protein product is CASRTSGGDTGELFF.

The chain is built from TRBV6-5 and TRBJ1-2, with unresolved D. V lost 1 base, J lost 4 bases, and 13 bases lay in between. Germline lookup yields CDR1 MNHEY and CDR2 SVGAGI. The CDR3 is 15 amino acids. The CDR3 loop is CASSYLTGDLYGYTF. The CDR3 region has the DNA TGTGCCAGCAGTTACTTGACCGGAGACCTCTATGGCTACACCTTC.

The J gene is TRBJ1-1, the V gene TRBV7-9, with 7 bases fitting TRBD1. This CDR3 has 12 amino acids. With V trimmed by 5 bases and J by 5 bases, 2 bases remained unmatched. The germline gives CDR1 SEHNR, CDR2 FQNEAQ (reference sequence). This chain's CDR3 is CASSQDRTEAFF. The CDR3, as DNA: TGTGCCAGCAGCCAGGACAGGACTGAAGCTTTCTTT.